This TCR beta chain was sequenced in a study of shared clonotypes between healthy human individuals. Sequencing was performed with immunoSEQ multiplex PCR; in TCRdb, only in-frame clones are kept and a portion is missing. The data show around 690,000 clones, roughly 87% seen once. Study-wide findings and caveats: Naive subsets generally had larger estimated richness than memory subsets.

In this sample, this clone turned up a few times. Antigen unknown. HIV-negative, healthy adults without recent acute infections or vaccinations were the donors. CD45RO+ cells were combined with CCR7-negative CD45RA+ TemRA cells to form CD8 memory. The TCR sequence derives from a man between 18 and 29 years old in good health. Some clones in this sample may be carry-over from other donors' samples. Material: memory CD8+ T cells from PBMCs. Subset meaning: CD45RO+ cells pooled with CCR7-negative TemRA cells.

CDR3 DNA: TGTGCCAGCAGCCAGCCCGGGAGGGAAGCTTTCTTT. Translated, it gives CASSQPGREAFF. The V and J genes are TRBV28 and TRBJ1-1; D remains unclear. CDR1 and CDR2 (germline): MDHEN, SYDVKM. V lost 6 bases and J lost 8, with 13 bases in between. The CDR3 is 12 amino acids.